Listed below are T cell receptor beta chains from one sample, sequenced in a study of regulatory T cells in long-lasting Graves disease. MiXCR, run by TCRdb on the multiplex PCR reads, gives a single entry per CDR3 protein. The sample lists some 280,000 distinct CDR3 sequences, approximately 20% occurring once. The sample was peripheral blood mononuclear cells (PBMCs), taken when the disease was refractory, from a patient treated with antithyroid drugs. The receptors shown here come from a female donor with Graves disease. Each CDR3 is given with its conserved first and last residue. The D gene is left open where the match is weak. Not all rows give a size; the values are once, few, many and, for expanded clones, a class.

abundance | d_gene | j_gene | v_gene | CDR3aa | CDR3nt
NA | NA | TRBJ1-5 | TRBV19 | CASSIQGTTYSNQPQHF | TGTGCCAGTAGTATTCAGGGGACAACGTATAGCAATCAGCCCCAGCATTTT
many | NA | TRBJ1-4 | TRBV19 | CASSSRAAEKLFF | TGTGCCAGTAGTAGCAGGGCCGCGGAAAAACTGTTTTTT
NA | TRBD1 | TRBJ2-1 | TRBV28 | CASREPGQAFHEQFF | TGTGCCAGCAGGGAACCGGGACAGGCCTTCCATGAGCAGTTCTTC
many | TRBD1 | TRBJ2-5 | TRBV6-2/TRBV6-3 | CASSYRTGSGETQYF | TGTGCCAGCAGTTACCGGACAGGGTCAGGAGAGACCCAGTACTTC
NA | NA | TRBJ2-7 | TRBV30 | CAWSVSQGGYEQYF | TGTGCCTGGAGTGTGTCGCAGGGGGGCTACGAGCAGTACTTC
many | NA | TRBJ2-7 | TRBV6-1 | CASSPNHHEQYF | TGTGCCAGCAGTCCAAATCACCACGAGCAGTACTTC
many | NA | TRBJ2-5 | TRBV7-2 | CASRPWSQETQYF | TGTGCCAGCAGGCCTTGGAGCCAAGAGACCCAGTACTTC
many | NA | TRBJ2-3 | TRBV28 | CASEGIERTDTQYF | TGTGCCAGCGAGGGAATCGAGAGGACAGATACGCAGTATTTT
few | NA | TRBJ2-3 | TRBV19 | CASSTARITDTQYF | TGTGCCAGTAGTACGGCTAGAATCACAGATACGCAGTATTTT
NA | NA | TRBJ1-2 | TRBV12-3/TRBV12-4 | CASSVQQNYGYTF | TGTGCCAGCAGCGTACAGCAAAATTATGGCTACACCTTC
many | NA | TRBJ1-2 | TRBV28 | CASSQGTLGYTF | TGTGCCAGCAGCCAGGGGACCCTCGGCTACACCTTC
NA | NA | TRBJ1-3 | TRBV20-1 | CSAQKGAEKAGNTIYF | TGCAGTGCCCAAAAGGGAGCCGAGAAGGCTGGAAACACCATATATTTT
many | NA | TRBJ2-7 | TRBV11-2 | CASSLKGGYEQYF | TGTGCCAGCAGCTTAAAGGGCGGGTACGAGCAGTACTTC
few | TRBD2 | TRBJ2-5 | TRBV20-1 | CSARALAGGPQETQYF | TGCAGTGCTAGGGCGCTAGCGGGGGGGCCCCAAGAGACCCAGTACTTC
NA | TRBD1 | TRBJ2-2 | TRBV12-3/TRBV12-4 | CASSQGGARNTGELFF | TGTGCCAGCAGTCAAGGGGGCGCCAGGAACACCGGGGAGCTGTTTTTT
once | TRBD2 | TRBJ2-1 | TRBV19 | CASSIRLGTSGKYNEQFF | TGTGCCAGTAGTATTAGGTTGGGGACTAGCGGGAAATACAATGAGCAGTTCTTC
many | NA | TRBJ1-4 | TRBV3-1 | CASSQDAGTQSEKLFF | TGTGCCAGCAGCCAAGATGCCGGGACGCAGTCTGAAAAACTGTTTTTT
NA | NA | TRBJ2-1 | TRBV20-1 | CSASDGAIYNEQFF | TGCAGTGCTAGTGACGGGGCCATCTACAATGAGCAGTTCTTC
many | NA | TRBJ1-4 | TRBV3-1 | CASSRRGAEHEKLFF | TGTGCCAGCAGCCGGCGGGGGGCTGAGCATGAAAAACTGTTTTTT
NA | NA | TRBJ1-1 | TRBV29-1 | CSVEAATITGSAEAFF | TGCAGCGTTGAAGCGGCCACCATTACAGGGAGCGCTGAAGCTTTCTTT
many | NA | TRBJ2-7 | TRBV6-2/TRBV6-3 | CASRPRGDSYEQYF | TGTGCCAGCAGACCGCGTGGAGACTCCTACGAGCAGTACTTC
many | NA | TRBJ1-5 | TRBV6-5 | CASSYRHGVRGNQPQHF | TGTGCCAGCAGTTACCGTCACGGGGTGCGTGGCAATCAGCCCCAGCATTTT
once | TRBD2 | TRBJ2-7 | TRBV6-4 | CASSYLASGMYYEQYF | TGTGCCAGCAGTTACTTGGCTAGCGGGATGTATTACGAGCAGTACTTC
NA | TRBD1 | TRBJ2-5 | TRBV7-9 | CASSPDRGRTLGETQYF | TGTGCCAGCAGCCCGGACAGGGGGCGCACATTAGGGGAGACCCAGTACTTC
NA | TRBD2 | TRBJ2-2 | TRBV4-3 | CASSQDPWTSGRSGGELFF | TGCGCCAGCAGCCAAGATCCCTGGACTAGCGGAAGGAGTGGCGGGGAGCTGTTTTTT
NA | TRBD2 | TRBJ2-7 | TRBV6-9 | CASSYLELAGEEQYF | TGTGCCAGCAGTTACTTGGAGCTAGCGGGAGAAGAGCAGTACTTC
NA | NA | TRBJ2-7 | TRBV7-2 | CASSPEGHVRVYEQYF | TGTGCCAGCAGCCCAGAAGGACACGTCAGGGTCTACGAGCAGTACTTC
few | NA | TRBJ2-7 | TRBV2 | CASRFSSYEQYF | TGTGCCAGCAGGTTCAGCTCCTACGAGCAGTACTTC
many | NA | TRBJ2-4 | TRBV28 | CASSFPGSLSAKNIQYF | TGTGCCAGCAGTTTCCCAGGGTCGCTATCCGCCAAAAACATTCAGTACTTC
many | NA | TRBJ2-5 | TRBV28 | CASSVGVTQYF | TGTGCCAGCAGTGTTGGTGTGACCCAGTACTTC
many | TRBD1 | TRBJ1-2 | TRBV27 | CASSLTGVYGYTF | TGTGCCAGCAGCCTGACAGGGGTCTATGGCTACACCTTC
few | TRBD1 | TRBJ1-1 | TRBV28 | CASRTGTVPETEAFF | TGTGCCAGCAGAACCGGGACAGTGCCGGAGACTGAAGCTTTCTTT
NA | NA | TRBJ1-2 | TRBV20-1 | CSARDRYGNYGYTF | TGCAGTGCTAGAGATCGCTACGGAAACTATGGCTACACCTTC
NA | NA | TRBJ2-3 | TRBV28 | CASSLYSGASTDTQYF | TGTGCCAGCAGTTTATATTCAGGGGCCTCCACAGATACGCAGTATTTT
few | TRBD2 | TRBJ2-7 | TRBV29-1 | CSVRSGEDSYEQYF | TGCAGCGTTAGGAGCGGGGAGGACTCCTACGAGCAGTACTTC
NA | NA | TRBJ1-1 | TRBV28 | CASSLLGRSEAFF | TGTGCCAGCAGTTTATTGGGGCGGAGTGAAGCTTTCTTT
few | NA | TRBJ1-5 | TRBV7-8 | CASSLRAREAQPQHF | TGTGCCAGCAGCTTAAGAGCCAGGGAGGCTCAGCCCCAGCATTTT
few | TRBD2 | TRBJ2-2 | TRBV12-5 | CASGLRLAGNTGELFF | TGTGCTAGTGGTTTGCGACTAGCGGGTAACACCGGGGAGCTGTTTTTT
few | NA | TRBJ2-7 | TRBV7-2 | CASGFVGSSYEQYF | TGTGCCAGCGGATTCGTAGGTTCCTCCTACGAGCAGTACTTC
many | NA | TRBJ1-2 | TRBV2 | CASSREGVNYGYTF | TGTGCCAGCAGTAGGGAGGGTGTCAACTATGGCTACACCTTC
NA | TRBD2 | TRBJ2-1 | TRBV30 | CAWSRGGRDNEQFF | TGTGCCTGGAGTCGGGGCGGGAGGGACAATGAGCAGTTCTTC
few | NA | TRBJ2-7 | TRBV6-1 | CASSTGRSTYEQYF | TGTGCCAGCAGCACAGGACGGAGTACCTACGAGCAGTACTTC
NA | TRBD1 | TRBJ1-2 | TRBV7-2 | CASSFRDRGIGYTF | TGTGCCAGCAGCTTTCGCGACAGGGGGATAGGCTACACCTTC
NA | NA | TRBJ1-2 | TRBV11-2 | CASSPSDGPYGYTF | TGTGCCAGCAGCCCTTCGGACGGACCCTATGGCTACACCTTC
few | NA | TRBJ1-6 | TRBV7-9 | CASSLGGGGSPLHF | TGTGCCAGCAGCTTAGGAGGGGGAGGATCACCCCTCCACTTT
many | TRBD1 | TRBJ1-5 | TRBV20-1 | CSAKGQLDQPQHF | TGCAGTGCTAAGGGACAGCTAGATCAGCCCCAGCATTTT
NA | NA | TRBJ2-7 | TRBV12-3/TRBV12-4 | CASGLAGLGEQYF | TGTGCCAGCGGCCTAGCAGGGTTGGGCGAGCAGTACTTC
NA | NA | TRBJ2-6 | TRBV6-1 | CASRQTSGANVLTF | TGTGCCAGCAGGCAGACCTCTGGGGCCAACGTCCTGACTTTC
NA | NA | TRBJ2-4 | TRBV7-3 | CASSLCPGPTLRAKNIQYF | TGTGCCAGCAGCTTATGCCCGGGTCCTACCTTACGAGCCAAAAACATTCAGTACTTC
NA | NA | TRBJ2-5 | TRBV6-2/TRBV6-3 | CASSRTGTEETQYF | TGTGCCAGCAGCAGAACCGGGACCGAAGAGACCCAGTACTTC
many | NA | TRBJ1-2 | TRBV20-1 | CSADTGIYGYTF | TGCAGTGCTGATACAGGGATCTATGGCTACACCTTC
NA | NA | TRBJ2-2 | TRBV5-1 | CASTRDPTGGELFF | TGCGCCAGCACCAGGGACCCGACGGGCGGGGAGCTGTTTTTT
NA | NA | TRBJ2-5 | TRBV4-3 | CASSQEKRETQYF | TGCGCCAGCAGCCAAGAGAAGCGAGAGACCCAGTACTTC
NA | TRBD2 | TRBJ2-7 | TRBV12-3/TRBV12-4 | CTSSFSSGAYEQYF | TGTACCAGCAGTTTCTCTAGCGGGGCCTACGAGCAGTACTTC
NA | TRBD1 | TRBJ2-1 | TRBV5-1 | CASSLLPGQGNEQFF | TGCGCCAGCAGCTTGTTACCGGGACAGGGCAATGAGCAGTTCTTC
few | NA | TRBJ2-7 | TRBV6-2/TRBV6-3 | CASSYGRLEQYF | TGTGCCAGCAGTTACGGTAGACTCGAGCAGTACTTC
many | NA | TRBJ1-2 | TRBV12-3/TRBV12-4 | CASSLSYQGGGYTF | TGTGCCAGCAGTCTCTCTTATCAAGGAGGAGGCTACACCTTC
NA | TRBD2 | TRBJ2-1 | TRBV7-3 | CASSETGTSSINEQFF | TGTGCCAGCAGCGAAACCGGGACTAGCTCAATCAATGAGCAGTTCTTC
few | NA | TRBJ2-7 | TRBV28 | CASTTGRSGTSTYEQYF | TGTGCCAGCACCACCGGGCGCTCCGGGACGTCTACCTACGAGCAGTACTTC